The following is a T cell receptor beta chain sequence with its context. Its specificity is not known. Doses given second, at about 4 or about 12 weeks, were pooled. The data were taken from a study of T cell responses to AZD1222 COVID-19 vaccine. Study outcomes and limitations: Seropositive at baseline were only a handful of AZD1222 recipients. Unmutated variant regions are reportedly the target of nearly half of TCRs that are spike-specific.

The assay was immunoSEQ multiplex PCR, and TCRdb's table has in-frame clones only and misses some. The sample consists of 180,000 or so clones, about 94% of them appearing once. The source was peripheral blood, collected 28 days after the second AZD1222 dose. The clonotype originates from an adult who received the AZD1222 COVID-19 vaccine.

CDR3 protein: CASSLVGGQEGGYTF. The CDR3 nucleotides read TGTGCCAGCAGCTTGGTGGGAGGTCAGGAGGGAGGCTACACCTTC. The chain joins TRBV5-5 to TRBJ1-2; no definite D call. Germline V gene data show CDR1 as SGHKS and CDR2 as YYEKEE (reference sequence). This CDR3 comprises 15 residues. V lost 0 bases and J lost 8, with 17 bases in between.